Reported below is one T cell receptor (beta chain). A single count supports this clone. The antigen this receptor binds is unknown. No base quality values were provided; no much bigger clone lies one nucleotide off. These data belong to a study of immune evolution from preneoplasia to lung adenocarcinoma (dated by TCRdb to the early 2020s). Study-level background: HLA loss of heterozygosity was observed in approximately 7%, 15% and 30% of AIS, MIA and ADC lesions, respectively, and was not observed in any AAH lesions. Resected precursor lesions (AAH, AIS, MIA) and invasive adenocarcinomas were compared with paired morphologically normal lung tissue. The immune data were integrated with whole exome sequencing and methylation data from the same cohort of nodules. The sample size was set by how many specimens were available, not by a prior power calculation. The study used immune gene expression, TCR sequencing and multiplex immunofluorescence to profile the immune contexture of lung adenocarcinoma precursors and invasive adenocarcinoma. TCR sequencing data were obtained from under 60 patients. The overall cohort comprised approximately 53 patients with pulmonary nodules who underwent surgical resection. According to the study, more than 95 samples went through TCR sequencing. POLYSOLVER was used to infer Class I HLA alleles from exome data, and LOHHLA was used to detect allele-specific HLA loss. Paper-wide results and their limitations: Normal lung showed the highest clonality, whereas later-stage lesions appeared to have higher T cell density and diversity but lower clonality. Because every patient came from Japan and China, how well the results apply to Western populations was uncertain. KRAS-mutant nodules showed the highest T cell clonality compared with EGFR-mutant or double wild-type lesions. Findings were based on association rather than direct causation; larger cohorts with long-term follow-up and longitudinal biopsies were deemed needed. Normal lung had the highest top T cell clone frequencies, and these frequencies appeared to fall progressively from AAH through AIS, MIA and invasive adenocarcinoma.

TCR beta CDR3 regions were sequenced from DNA using the immunoSEQ hsTCRbeta Kit. As for how the authors treated the data: The ImmunoSEQ Analyzer was used to analyse the TCR sequencing data. T cell clonality was defined as 1 minus Pielou's evenness computed on productive rearrangements. T cell diversity was measured with the inverse Simpson index on productive templates. T cell density was defined as TCR beta template counts normalized to usable DNA, with usable DNA estimated by amplifying and sequencing housekeeping genes. Two-sided Kruskal-Wallis tests were used to compare TCR metrics across histologic stages. Held by TCRdb, this immuneACCESS table contains in-frame sequences only and omits some clones. Under half of the omission traces to an unresolved V gene where checked; the cause of the rest is unknown. V and J calls and clone size are those listed in that table; D and trimming were worked out from the DNA. This sample has tens of thousands of clones in its table, and about 74% of those were observed once. The ten largest clones capture about 6% of the sample.

Patients underwent resection in Japan or China between about 2014 and 2018. Two lung cancer pathologists independently confirmed the histologic diagnosis of each case on H&E slides. To enrich premalignant or tumor cells for nucleic acid extraction, macro-dissection was performed after pathologic assessment. DNA was isolated from FFPE tissue using the AllPrep DNA/RNA FFPE Kit. This TCR was recovered from a person aged 55 to 70 with lung adenocarcinoma. Sequencing was performed on FFPE invasive lung adenocarcinoma tissue. The label giving this sample's cell subset or site can be read as: frankly invasive lung adenocarcinoma (ADC).

This receptor carries the CDR3 CASSPRDGTRDQPQHF. In nucleotide form, the sequence is TGTGCCAGCTCACCACGGGACGGGACCCGTGATCAGCCCCAGCATTTT. The sequence joins TRBV18 to TRBJ1-5, with a tentative D gene TRBD1 over 5 matching bases. At the junction V is shortened by 1 base and J by 5 bases, with 15 bases in between. The CDR3, from cysteine to phenylalanine, totals 16 residues. The entry retains the CDR3 DNA only, 48 bases that are in frame from base 1. Sequences KGHSH (CDR1) and LQKENI (CDR2) are obtained from the germline V gene.